The text below deals with one T cell receptor beta chain. Per germline, CDR1 SGHDN and CDR2 FVKESK. V was pared by 4 bases and J by 0 bases, with 2 bases of the junction left unmatched. This CDR3 has 14 residues. The method was immunoSEQ multiplex PCR; TCRdb's version includes in-frame clones alone and lacks a portion of them. This repertoire shows about 120,000 clones, roughly 84% found once; its top ten account for under 4%. These data originate in a study of blood T cell repertoires in COVID-19. Study summary: From T cells, B-cell-depleted T cells, or PBMCs came the material, which was cDNA or gDNA.

Sequencing was done on a sample of peripheral blood. The TCR was taken from a man in his sixties with acute or convalescent COVID-19. The V and J genes are TRBV14 and TRBJ2-5; 7 nucleotides match TRBD1. The DNA for the CDR3 is TGTGCCAGCAGCCGACAGGGACACCAAGAGACCCAGTACTTC. This gives the protein CASSRQGHQETQYF.